The next 2 T cell receptor beta chains were all read from a single sample in a study of monozygotic twins with inflammatory bowel disease (dated by TCRdb to between 2018 and 2021). The method behind the library was 5' RACE. These reads were obtained on an Illumina HiSeq 2500. Following TCRdb reprocessing, every CDR3 protein sequence forms one entry, and DNA is not provided. This sample's listing comprises a few hundred thousand distinct CDR3 sequences. Jointly, the top ten make up approximately 2.3% of the sample. What was sequenced was blood. The receptor source for this set is a human donor with ulcerative colitis or Crohn's disease, or a healthy co-twin of an affected twin (not recorded which).

The chain has TRBV5-6 and TRBJ2-1. The CDR3 sequence is 14 residues long. The germline CDR1 and CDR2 sequences are SGHDT and YYEEEE. The CDR3 loop reads CASSFIGPNNEQFF.

J is TRBJ2-7 and V is TRBV20-1; TCRdb's D call, TRBD1, is unchecked because there is no DNA. The CDR3 is made up of 14 amino acids. Germline values: CDR1 DFQATT, CDR2 SNEGSKA (reference sequence). The CDR3 reads CSARGTGGHYEQYF.